The rows below give T cell receptor beta chains drawn from one sample of a study of blood T cell repertoires in COVID-19. The data were produced by immunoSEQ multiplex PCR, yet TCRdb's version contains in-frame clones alone and is incomplete. The sample holds tens of thousands of clones, roughly 87% seen once. The sample taken for sequencing was peripheral blood. The origin of the receptors is a man aged 55 to 70 with active COVID-19. Each CDR3 is given with its conserved first and last residue. The D gene is left open where the match is weak. Where a row states a size, it is once, few, many or the class of an expanded clone; other rows omit it.

CASSLSLPGEGNIQYF,TGTGCCAGCAGTTTATCGTTGCCGGGAGAGGGGAACATTCAGTACTTC,few,NA,TRBV27,TRBJ2-4
CASSKQIFNNSPLHF,TGTGCCAGCAGTAAACAGATTTTCAATAATTCACCCCTCCACTTT,NA,NA,TRBV6-5,TRBJ1-6
CASSQSVENEQFF,TGTGCCAGCAGCCAAAGCGTGGAGAATGAGCAGTTCTTC,NA,NA,TRBV7-3,TRBJ2-1
CATAPRLGAPVETQYF,TGTGCCACCGCTCCCCGGCTAGGGGCGCCTGTGGAGACCCAGTACTTC,once,NA,TRBV19,TRBJ2-5
CATSRDPQNEQYF,TGTGCCACCAGCAGAGATCCACAGAACGAGCAGTACTTC,NA,NA,TRBV15,TRBJ2-7
CASSAGLEETQYF,TGTGCCAGCAGTGCCGGACTTGAGGAGACCCAGTACTTC,once,NA,TRBV2,TRBJ2-5
CASSFRSSGNTIYF,TGTGCCAGCAGCTTCCGGTCCTCTGGAAACACCATATATTTT,NA,NA,TRBV5-8,TRBJ1-3
CATSPGQGLYNEQFF,TGTGCCACCAGCCCGGGACAGGGGTTGTACAATGAGCAGTTCTTC,NA,TRBD1,TRBV15,TRBJ2-1
CASSERGAGAGTDTQYF,TGTGCCAGCAGTGAAAGGGGGGCGGGGGCAGGCACAGATACGCAGTATTTT,NA,NA,TRBV25-1,TRBJ2-3
CASSQRQSTDTQYF,TGTGCCAGTAGCCAGAGACAATCCACAGATACGCAGTATTTT,NA,NA,TRBV19,TRBJ2-3
CASSAVDRNYGYTF,TGTGCCAGCAGCGCGGTCGACAGGAACTATGGCTACACCTTC,NA,NA,TRBV9,TRBJ1-2
CASSLGSSGFTGELFF,TGTGCCAGCAGCTTGGGGTCTAGCGGGTTCACCGGGGAGCTGTTTTTT,NA,TRBD2,TRBV5-4,TRBJ2-2
CASTGTIQQTDTQYF,TGTGCCAGCACCGGGACAATTCAACAAACAGATACGCAGTATTTT,NA,NA,TRBV7-2,TRBJ2-3
CAISEPAVSTGELFF,TGTGCCATCAGTGAGCCGGCGGTGAGCACCGGGGAGCTGTTTTTT,NA,NA,TRBV10-3,TRBJ2-2
CASSFTGTGRNTIYF,TGTGCCAGCAGTTTTACCGGGACAGGGAGAAACACCATATATTTT,NA,TRBD1,TRBV2,TRBJ1-3